A single sample gave rise to the 8 T cell receptor beta chains below, sequenced in a study of OX40 agonist ivuxolimab in advanced cancers. TCRdb's table, derived via immunoSEQ multiplex PCR, lists solely in-frame clones and lacks some. This sample has tens of thousands of clones; about 83% occur once, and the top ten carry 0.7%. Sample: CD4+ or CD8+ T cells sorted from blood, taken in a trial of the OX40 agonist ivuxolimab. These receptors were taken from an adult with an advanced solid tumor such as melanoma, head and neck, liver or kidney cancer.

The CDR3 nucleotides are TGTGCCAGCAGCTTGAAGGTAGCGGGGGGCGGTAATGAGCAGTTCTTC. Translated, it gives CASSLKVAGGGNEQFF. The chain combines TRBV7-3 with TRBJ2-1; TRBD2 matches 10 bases. After removal of 3 bases from V and 7 bases from J, the junction contained 9 bases not matched to a gene. This CDR3 comprises 16 residues. CDR1 is SGHTA and CDR2 is FQGTGA in the germline V gene.

The chain carries TRBV11-2 and TRBJ1-1, with 7 bases that match TRBD1. V lost 5 bases, J lost 0 bases, and 3 bases stayed unmatched. The CDR3 extends over 14 amino acids. Germline values: CDR1 SGHAT, CDR2 FQNNGV. The CDR3: CASSPGQMNTEAFF. CDR3 bases: TGTGCCAGCAGCCCGGGACAGATGAACACTGAAGCTTTCTTT.

The gene calls are TRBV6-4 and TRBJ2-2; D is unclear. Germline-derived CDR1 and CDR2 are MRHNA and SNTAGT. This CDR3 region has 14 residues. The V and J ends lost 4 bases and 0 bases respectively, with 6 bases between them. CDR3 bases: TGTGCCAGCAGTGTTGGTACGAACACCGGGGAGCTGTTTTTT. It encodes CASSVGTNTGELFF.

The CDR3 reads CASRGSGRDGYTF. The CDR3, as DNA: TGTGCCAGCAGGGGTTCAGGCCGTGATGGCTACACCTTC. The chain has TRBV6-1 and TRBJ1-2; D gene uncertain. The CDR3 has 13 amino acids. CDR1 MNHNS and CDR2 SASEGT come from the germline V gene. V lost 6 bases and J 6 bases, leaving 14 bases between the germline ends.

The chain couples TRBV2 to TRBJ2-3; D gene unclear. Trimming removed 0 bases from V and 6 bases from J, with 4 bases in between. The CDR3 runs 12 residues. Per the germline V gene, CDR1 is SNHLY and CDR2 is FYNNEI. The CDR3 is CASSEARDTQYF. CDR3 bases: TGTGCCAGCAGTGAAGCGCGGGATACGCAGTATTTT.

The chain joins TRBV9 to TRBJ2-4, with 13 bases fitting TRBD2. Germline loops: CDR1 SGDLS, CDR2 YYNGEE. The junction had 7 bases not matched to a gene; V was cut back by 4 bases and J by 0 bases. The length of the CDR3 is 18 residues. The CDR3 coding sequence is TGTGCCAGCAGCATAGGACTAGCGGGAGCGATAGCCAAAAACATTCAGTACTTC. It encodes CASSIGLAGAIAKNIQYF.

The chain recombines TRBV5-4 with TRBJ1-1; D gene unclear. Looked up from germline, CDR1 is SGHNT and CDR2 is YYREEE (reference sequence). V lost 2 bases, J lost 1 base, and 12 bases lay in between. The CDR3 consists of 15 residues. The CDR3 loop reads CASSFFLNTNTEAFF. The CDR3 bases are TGTGCCAGCAGCTTCTTCCTAAATACGAACACTGAAGCTTTCTTT.

This CDR3 reads CASSRDWGYTF. The CDR3 DNA sequence: TGTGCCAGCAGTAGGGACTGGGGCTACACCTTC. The V gene is TRBV25-1, the J gene TRBJ1-2; TRBD1 might be the D (5 bases). V was shortened by 5 bases and J by 8 bases, with 9 bases between the two germline ends. The CDR3 is 11 residues long. In germline, CDR1 is MGHDK, CDR2 SYGVNS.